This TCR beta chain was sequenced in a study of blood T cell repertoires in COVID-19. Study background: COVID-19 samples collected from the United States, Italy and Spain covered acute and convalescent phases. PBMCs, B-cell-depleted T cells, or T cells were the source of the cDNA or gDNA that made up the material.

Original data processing: Amplified reference gene primers provided the basis for estimating nucleated cell counts. Here immunoSEQ multiplex PCR was the method, and the copy in TCRdb shows in-frame clones only, minus some. V, J and clone size are those of that table, while D and trimming were read from the DNA. This table holds 130,000 to 150,000 clones, approximately 80% found once. The sample taken for sequencing was peripheral blood. This receptor was obtained from a human donor in a cohort sampled during active COVID-19.

In DNA form, the CDR3 reads TGTGCCAGCAGCTTGGGGGCAGGGGGGAACACTGAAGCTTTCTTT. It specifies CASSLGAGGNTEAFF. This rearrangement joins TRBV5-8 to TRBJ1-1, with TRBD1 identical over 7 bases. The CDR3 runs 15 residues. Germline CDR1 reads SGHTS; CDR2 reads YDEGEE. Trimming cost V 0 bases and J 1 base; bases outside gene matches: 3.